These T cell receptor beta chains were read from a single sample in a study of T-cell memory formation after mild COVID-19. TCRdb reprocessed the 5' RACE reads with MiXCR, giving one entry per CDR3 protein. The data show around 390,000 distinct CDR3 sequences, 16% seen once. The sequenced sample consisted of PBMCs or a T cell subset sorted from them (not recorded which). The receptors were sampled from a man between 18 and 35 years old who had mild COVID-19 (a few samples of this study predate the infection). Cell type and time point are not known. Each CDR3 is given with its conserved first and last residue.

j_call	cdr3_length	v_call	cdr3_aa
TRBJ1-1	14	TRBV7-9	CASRNNIENTEAFF
TRBJ2-3	18	TRBV7-2	CASSFGLAGGPRTDTQYF
TRBJ2-5	14	TRBV6-6	CASSYSNGLETQYF
TRBJ1-4	14	TRBV7-2	CASSLAVQGKKLFF
TRBJ1-2	15	TRBV6-6	CASSWPGQGAKGYTF
TRBJ2-5	14	TRBV5-1	CASSLIGHQETQYF
TRBJ1-5	14	TRBV9	CASSAQDSNQPQHF
TRBJ1-5	15	TRBV6-1	CASSEGGYSNQPQHF
TRBJ2-4	13	TRBV6-2/TRBV6-3	CASSWIQGNIQYF
TRBJ2-7	12	TRBV27	CATRGGGYEQYF
TRBJ2-1	14	TRBV6-6	CASRWGLLYNEQFF
TRBJ1-1	13	TRBV3-1	CASGVSYKSEAFF
TRBJ1-4	14	TRBV5-1	CASSLGPQGEKLFF
TRBJ2-3	13	TRBV4-3	CASSRRAGDTQYF
TRBJ2-1	15	TRBV5-1	CASSLAGTGGGEQFF
TRBJ1-2	15	TRBV7-2	CASSLGTGTSYGYTF
TRBJ2-4	16	TRBV5-6	CASSLRVWVGGNIQYF
TRBJ2-3	13	TRBV20-1	CSARTGGPNTQYF
TRBJ2-2	12	TRBV19	CASCTVAGELFF
TRBJ1-1	14	TRBV5-1	CASSLDRGRTEAFF
TRBJ1-1	14	TRBV7-3	CASSVTGVITEAFF
TRBJ1-1	14	TRBV7-9	CASSLRPKNTEAFF
TRBJ2-3	13	TRBV7-9	CANGQLSTDTQYF
TRBJ1-1	13	TRBV7-2	CASSLMGGEEAFF
TRBJ2-5	11	TRBV5-6	CASSSRETQYF
TRBJ2-1	13	TRBV12-5	CASGLVPENEQFF
TRBJ2-1	13	TRBV19	CASSAQKATEQFF
TRBJ2-3	15	TRBV7-3	CASSPTGGRTDTQYF
TRBJ2-1	13	TRBV19	CASSTGLYNEQFF
TRBJ2-3	16	TRBV7-2	CASSLEGGVSTDTQYF
TRBJ1-2	15	TRBV4-1	CASSQRSRDPLGYTF
TRBJ2-2	15	TRBV6-2/TRBV6-3	CASSYSELYTGELFF
TRBJ1-2	15	TRBV5-1	CASSLAQGRNYGYTF
TRBJ2-3	16	TRBV6-2/TRBV6-3	CASKRALAGNTDTQYF
TRBJ2-5	14	TRBV19	CASSIRVTQETQYF
TRBJ2-2	15	TRBV12-3/TRBV12-4	CASSRGGGNTGELFF
TRBJ1-5	16	TRBV7-2	CASSPGTGGSNQPQHF
TRBJ2-1	16	TRBV7-8	CASSLVARRPTNEQFF
TRBJ2-7	15	TRBV9	CASSVGLAGDYEQYF
TRBJ2-2	14	TRBV3-1	CASSLLTNTGELFF
TRBJ2-1	16	TRBV18	CASSPFDHSPDNEQFF
TRBJ2-5	14	TRBV3-1	CASSQAGAGETQYF